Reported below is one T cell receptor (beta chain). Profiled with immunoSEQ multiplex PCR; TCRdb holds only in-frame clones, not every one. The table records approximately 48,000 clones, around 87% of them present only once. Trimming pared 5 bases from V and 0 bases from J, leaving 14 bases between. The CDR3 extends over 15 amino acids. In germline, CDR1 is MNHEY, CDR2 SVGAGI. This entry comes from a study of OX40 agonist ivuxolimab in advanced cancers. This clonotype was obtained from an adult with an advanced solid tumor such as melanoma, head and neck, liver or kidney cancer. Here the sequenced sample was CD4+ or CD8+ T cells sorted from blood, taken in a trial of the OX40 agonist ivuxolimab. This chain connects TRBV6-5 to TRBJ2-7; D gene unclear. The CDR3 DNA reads TGTGCCAGCAGTCCAGGACCCTTGAGCTCCTACGAGCAGTACTTC. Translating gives CASSPGPLSSYEQYF.